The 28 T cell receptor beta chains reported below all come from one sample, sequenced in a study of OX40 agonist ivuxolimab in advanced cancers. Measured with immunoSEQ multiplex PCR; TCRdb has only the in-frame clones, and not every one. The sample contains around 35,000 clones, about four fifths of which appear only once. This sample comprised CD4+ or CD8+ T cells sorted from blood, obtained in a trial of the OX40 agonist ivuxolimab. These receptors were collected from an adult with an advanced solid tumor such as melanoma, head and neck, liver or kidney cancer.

The CDR3 is CASSTSSSGNTIYF. CDR3 DNA sequence: TGTGCCAGTAGTACATCTAGCTCTGGAAACACCATATATTTT. The chain carries TRBV19 and TRBJ1-3; D remains unclear. Germline V gene lookup returns CDR1 LNHDA and CDR2 SQIVND (reference sequence). The CDR3 spans 14 residues. The germline V and J ends were trimmed by 4 bases and 0 bases, with 7 bases remaining between them. Based on the CDR3 plus reference TRBV19 and TRBJ1-3, the full variable domain is DGGITQSPKYLFRKEGQNVTLSCEQNLNHDAMYWYRQDPGQGLRLIYYSQIVNDFQKGDIAEGYSVSREKKESFPLTVTSAQKNPTAFYLCASSTSSSGNTIYFGEGSWLTVV.

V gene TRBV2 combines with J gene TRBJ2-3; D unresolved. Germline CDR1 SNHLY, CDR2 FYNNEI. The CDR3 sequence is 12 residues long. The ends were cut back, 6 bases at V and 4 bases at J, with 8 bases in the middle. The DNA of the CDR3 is TGTGCCAGCAGCGCTTTCTCAGATACGCAGTATTTT. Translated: CASSAFSDTQYF. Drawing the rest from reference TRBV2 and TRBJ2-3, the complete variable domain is EPEVTQTPSHQVTQMGQEVILRCVPISNHLYFYWYRQILGQKVEFLVSFYNNEISEKSEIFDDQFSVERPDGSNFTLKIRSTKLEDSAMYFCASSAFSDTQYFGPGTRLTVL.

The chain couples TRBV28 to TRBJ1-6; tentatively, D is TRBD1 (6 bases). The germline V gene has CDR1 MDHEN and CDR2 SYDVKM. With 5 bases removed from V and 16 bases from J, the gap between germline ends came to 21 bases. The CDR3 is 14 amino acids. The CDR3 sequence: CASSILGGTRVLHF. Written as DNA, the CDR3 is TGTGCCAGCAGTATACTAGGGGGGACAAGAGTTCTCCACTTT.

The CDR3 DNA reads as TGTGCCAGCAGCCCGACAGGGGTCCTGGAGACCCAGTACTTC. Translated, it gives CASSPTGVLETQYF. The chain combines TRBV7-2 with TRBJ2-5; 8 bases match TRBD1. Germline V gives CDR1 SGHTA, CDR2 FQGNSA. The J segment lost 5 bases and the V segment lost 5 bases, leaving 7 bases of the junction unmatched. The CDR3 loop spans 14 amino acids.

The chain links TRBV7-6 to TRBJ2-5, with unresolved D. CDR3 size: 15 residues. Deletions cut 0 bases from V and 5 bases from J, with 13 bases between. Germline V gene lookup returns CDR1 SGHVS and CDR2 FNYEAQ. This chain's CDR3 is CASSLAHGRRETQYF. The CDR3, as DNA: TGTGCCAGCAGCTTAGCGCATGGCCGGCGGGAGACCCAGTACTTC.

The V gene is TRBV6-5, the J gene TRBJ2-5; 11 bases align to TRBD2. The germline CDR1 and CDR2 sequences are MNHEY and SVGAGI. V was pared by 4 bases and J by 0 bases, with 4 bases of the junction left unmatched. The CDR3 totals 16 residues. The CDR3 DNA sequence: TGTGCCAGCAGTTTAAGGACTAGCGGGTACCAAGAGACCCAGTACTTC. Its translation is CASSLRTSGYQETQYF.

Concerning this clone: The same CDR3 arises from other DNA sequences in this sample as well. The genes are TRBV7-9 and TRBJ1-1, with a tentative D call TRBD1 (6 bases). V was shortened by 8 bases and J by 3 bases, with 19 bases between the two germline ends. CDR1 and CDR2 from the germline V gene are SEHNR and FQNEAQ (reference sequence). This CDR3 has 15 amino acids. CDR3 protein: CASLTYREGDTEAFF. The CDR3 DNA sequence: TGTGCCAGCCTGACCTACAGGGAGGGGGACACTGAAGCTTTCTTT.

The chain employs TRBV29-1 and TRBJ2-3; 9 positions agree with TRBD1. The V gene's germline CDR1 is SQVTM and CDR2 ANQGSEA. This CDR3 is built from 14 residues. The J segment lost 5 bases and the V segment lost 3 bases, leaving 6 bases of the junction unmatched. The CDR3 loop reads CSVDTTGGRDTQYF. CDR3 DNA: TGCAGCGTTGATACGACAGGGGGGCGAGATACGCAGTATTTT.

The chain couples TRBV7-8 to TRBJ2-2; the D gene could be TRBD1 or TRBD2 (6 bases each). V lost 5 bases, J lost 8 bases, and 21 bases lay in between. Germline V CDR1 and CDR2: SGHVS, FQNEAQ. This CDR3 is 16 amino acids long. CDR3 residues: CASSNPQAGGLGELFF. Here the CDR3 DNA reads TGTGCCAGCAGCAACCCCCAGGCTGGGGGGCTGGGGGAGCTGTTTTTT.

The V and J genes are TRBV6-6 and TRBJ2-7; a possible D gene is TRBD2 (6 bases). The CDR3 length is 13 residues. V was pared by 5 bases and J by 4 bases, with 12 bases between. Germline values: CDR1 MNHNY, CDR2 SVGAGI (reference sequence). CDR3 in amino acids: CASSPAGRYEQYF. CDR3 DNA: TGTGCCAGCAGTCCCGCTGGGAGGTACGAGCAGTACTTC.

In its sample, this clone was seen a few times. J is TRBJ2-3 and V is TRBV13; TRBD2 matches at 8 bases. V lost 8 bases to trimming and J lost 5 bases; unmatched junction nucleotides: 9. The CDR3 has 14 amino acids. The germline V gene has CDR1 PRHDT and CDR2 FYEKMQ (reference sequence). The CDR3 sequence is CASSSGSNGDTQYF. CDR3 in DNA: TGTGCCAGCTCGAGCGGGAGCAATGGAGATACGCAGTATTTT.

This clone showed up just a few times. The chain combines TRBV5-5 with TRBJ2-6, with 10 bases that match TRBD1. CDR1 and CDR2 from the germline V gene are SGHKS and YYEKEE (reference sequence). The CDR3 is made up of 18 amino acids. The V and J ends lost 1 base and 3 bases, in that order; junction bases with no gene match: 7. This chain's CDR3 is CASSLPTGGLVGANVLTF. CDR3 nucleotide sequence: TGTGCCAGCAGCTTGCCGACAGGGGGCCTAGTTGGGGCCAACGTCCTGACTTTC.

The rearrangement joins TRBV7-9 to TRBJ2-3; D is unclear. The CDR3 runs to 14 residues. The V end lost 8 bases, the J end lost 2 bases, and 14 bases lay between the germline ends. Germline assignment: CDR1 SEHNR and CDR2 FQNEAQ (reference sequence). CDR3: CASLAAHITDTQYF. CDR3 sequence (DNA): TGTGCCAGCTTAGCAGCACACATCACAGATACGCAGTATTTT.

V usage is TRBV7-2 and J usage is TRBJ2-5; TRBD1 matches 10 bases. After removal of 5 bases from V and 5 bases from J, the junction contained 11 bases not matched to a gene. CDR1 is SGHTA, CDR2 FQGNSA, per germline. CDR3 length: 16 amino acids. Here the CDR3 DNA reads TGTGCCAGCAGCGCCAGAGACAGGGGGCGCAGGGAGACCCAGTACTTC. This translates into CASSARDRGRRETQYF.

The CDR3 spells CASSQGGIWDRDGELFF. The CDR3 DNA reads TGTGCCAGCAGCCAAGGTGGTATTTGGGACAGGGACGGGGAGCTGTTTTTT. The gene calls are TRBV4-2 and TRBJ2-2; the match to TRBD1 covers 9 bases. CDR1 LGHNA and CDR2 YNFKEQ come from the germline V gene. Losses at the gene ends were 1 base for V and 7 bases for J; bases not matched to a gene: 10. The CDR3 length is 17 residues.

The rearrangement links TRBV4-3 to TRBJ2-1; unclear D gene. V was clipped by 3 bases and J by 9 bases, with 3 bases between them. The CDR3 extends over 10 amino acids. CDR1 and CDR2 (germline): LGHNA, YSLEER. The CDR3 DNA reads TGCGCCAGCAGCCAGGGTGAGCAGTTCTTC. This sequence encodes CASSQGEQFF.

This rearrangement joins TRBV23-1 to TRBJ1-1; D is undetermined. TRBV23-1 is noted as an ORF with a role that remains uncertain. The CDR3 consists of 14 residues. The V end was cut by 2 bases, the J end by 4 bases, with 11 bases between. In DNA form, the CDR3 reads TGCGCCAGCAGTCAAGGTTTGGTCAGCACTGAAGCTTTCTTT. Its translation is CASSQGLVSTEAFF.

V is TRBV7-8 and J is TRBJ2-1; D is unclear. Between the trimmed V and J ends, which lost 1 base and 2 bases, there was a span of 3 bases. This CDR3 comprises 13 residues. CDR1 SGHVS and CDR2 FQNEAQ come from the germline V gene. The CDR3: CASSLGTYNEQFF. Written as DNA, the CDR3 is TGTGCCAGCAGCTTAGGGACCTACAATGAGCAGTTCTTC.

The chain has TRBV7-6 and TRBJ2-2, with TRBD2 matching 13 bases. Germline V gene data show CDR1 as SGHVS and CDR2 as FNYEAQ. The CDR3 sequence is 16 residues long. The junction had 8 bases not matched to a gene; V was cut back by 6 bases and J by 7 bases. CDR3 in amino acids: CASSYTSGGADGELFF. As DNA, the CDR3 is TGTGCCAGCAGTTATACTAGCGGGGGGGCCGACGGGGAGCTGTTTTTT. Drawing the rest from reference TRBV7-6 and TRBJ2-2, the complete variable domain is GAGVSQSPRYKVTKRGQDVALRCDPISGHVSLYWYRQALGQGPEFLTYFNYEAQQDKSGLPNDRFSAERPEGSISTLTIQRTEQRDSAMYRCASSYTSGGADGELFFGEGSRLTVL.

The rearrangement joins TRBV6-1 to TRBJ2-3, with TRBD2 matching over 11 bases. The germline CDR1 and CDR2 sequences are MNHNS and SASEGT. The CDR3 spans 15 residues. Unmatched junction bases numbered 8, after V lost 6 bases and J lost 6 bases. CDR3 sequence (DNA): TGTGCCAGCAGAGGGACTAGCGGCCCCCCGGATACGCAGTATTTT. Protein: CASRGTSGPPDTQYF.

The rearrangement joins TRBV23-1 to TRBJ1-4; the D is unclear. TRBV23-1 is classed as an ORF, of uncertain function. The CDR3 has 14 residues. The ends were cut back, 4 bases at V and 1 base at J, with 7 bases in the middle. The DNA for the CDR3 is TGCGCCAGCAGTCGGTCAGGAACTAATGAAAAACTGTTTTTT. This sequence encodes CASSRSGTNEKLFF.

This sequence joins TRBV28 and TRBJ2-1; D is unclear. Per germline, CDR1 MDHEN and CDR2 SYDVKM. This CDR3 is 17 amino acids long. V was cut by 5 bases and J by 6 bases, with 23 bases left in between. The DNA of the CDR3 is TGTGCCAGCAGTCGCCTTTCCTTGGACCTGAGGAGCAATGAGCAGTTCTTC. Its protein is CASSRLSLDLRSNEQFF. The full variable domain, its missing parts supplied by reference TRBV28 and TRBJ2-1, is DVKVTQSSRYLVKRTGEKVFLECVQDMDHENMFWYRQDPGLGLRLIYFSYDVKMKEKGDIPEGYSVSREKKERFSLILESASTNQTSMYLCASSRLSLDLRSNEQFFGPGTRLTVL.

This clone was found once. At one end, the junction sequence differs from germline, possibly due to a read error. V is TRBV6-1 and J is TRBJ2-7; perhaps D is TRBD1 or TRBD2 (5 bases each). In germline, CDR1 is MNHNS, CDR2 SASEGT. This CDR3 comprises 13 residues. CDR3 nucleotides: TGTGCCAGCATCGAAGCGCCGGGGCTCCCTGCGGACTTC. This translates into CASIEAPGLPADF.

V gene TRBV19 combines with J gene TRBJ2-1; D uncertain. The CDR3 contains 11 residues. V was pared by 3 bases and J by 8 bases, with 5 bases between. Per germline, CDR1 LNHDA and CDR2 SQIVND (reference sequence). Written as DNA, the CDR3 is TGTGCCAGTAGTATTCAACATGAGCAGTTCTTC. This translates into CASSIQHEQFF.

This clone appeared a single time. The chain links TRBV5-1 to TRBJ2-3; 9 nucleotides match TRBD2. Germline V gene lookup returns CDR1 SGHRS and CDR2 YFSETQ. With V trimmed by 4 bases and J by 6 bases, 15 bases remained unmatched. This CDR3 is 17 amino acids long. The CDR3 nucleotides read TGCGCCAGCAGCCTTGGGAGACCCGCGGGGGGGTCGGATACGCAGTATTTT. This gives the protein CASSLGRPAGGSDTQYF.

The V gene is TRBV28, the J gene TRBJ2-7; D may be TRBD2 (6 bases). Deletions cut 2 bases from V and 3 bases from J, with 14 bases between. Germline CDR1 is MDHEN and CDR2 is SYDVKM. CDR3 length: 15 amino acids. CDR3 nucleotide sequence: TGTGCCAGCAGTTTAACGGCAGGGAGGCGCTACGAGCAGTACTTC. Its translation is CASSLTAGRRYEQYF.

The CDR3 here is CASSHTLSGNTIYF. Here the CDR3 DNA reads TGTGCCAGCAGTCATACTCTCTCTGGAAACACCATATATTTT. The V gene is TRBV25-1, the J gene TRBJ1-3; D is ambiguous. Germline values: CDR1 MGHDK, CDR2 SYGVNS. Trimming took off 5 bases at V and 0 bases at J, with 8 bases between the two ends. The CDR3 runs to 14 residues.

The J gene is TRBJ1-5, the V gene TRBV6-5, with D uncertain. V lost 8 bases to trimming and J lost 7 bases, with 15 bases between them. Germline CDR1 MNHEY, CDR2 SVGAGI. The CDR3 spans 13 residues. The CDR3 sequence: CASALALRQPQHF. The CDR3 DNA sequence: TGTGCCAGCGCCTTGGCCCTGAGGCAGCCCCAGCATTTT.